This is a list of T cell receptor beta chains from one sample in a study of metastatic and nonmetastatic thyroid tumors. TCRdb reprocessed the PCR reads via MiXCR. Of about 33,000 clones in the sample, about 18% are singletons; the top ten hold 9.5% to 15%. Sequenced sample: blood. These receptors came from a male donor with papillary thyroid cancer or a benign thyroid nodule (not recorded which). Some clones in this sample may be carry-over from other donors' samples. CDR3s include the opening cysteine and the closing phenylalanine or tryptophan. D genes are given only for firm matches. Part of the rows lack a size; the others show once, few, many or a class for expanded clones.

>TRBV2|.|TRBJ2-5|many
CASSAEGGPQETQYF
>TRBV6-6|.|TRBJ1-5|.
CASSYSTGHYSNHPQHF
>TRBV20-1|.|TRBJ2-5|many
CSPSATWTAQETQYF
>TRBV9|.|TRBJ1-4|.
CASSVGQCDENLFF
>TRBV24-1|TRBD1|TRBJ1-2|.
CATMGQGAEKHYGYTF
>TRBV12-3/TRBV12-4|.|TRBJ1-3|many
CASSLSGAGNTIYF
>TRBV4-3|.|TRBJ2-7|many
CASSQDRDPRFYEQYF
>TRBV6-1|.|TRBJ2-7|few
CASSLEYEQYF
>TRBV28|.|TRBJ2-5|many
CASRPGQLETQYF
>TRBV7-3|.|TRBJ1-1|.
CASSLGSGMGTEAFF
>TRBV30|.|TRBJ2-5|many
CAWSPKETQYF
>TRBV25-1|.|TRBJ1-2|many
CASTHSSSPEGYTF
>TRBV7-9|.|TRBJ2-3|many
CASSFTDASTDTQYF
>TRBV7-9|.|TRBJ1-2|many
CASSSTPPLTQKYYGYTF
>TRBV27|.|TRBJ1-6|many
CASNTPLGGNSPLHF
>TRBV5-1|TRBD2|TRBJ2-3|.
CASSLALGSGITDTQYF
>TRBV28|.|TRBJ1-3|medium-sized
CASSFRVSGNTIYF
>TRBV20-1|.|TRBJ1-3|.
CSAVRGADTIYF
>TRBV9|.|TRBJ1-5|many
CASSVGGGGDQPQHF
>TRBV18|.|TRBJ2-1|many
CASSPRVQGIHEQFF
>TRBV6-5|TRBD2|TRBJ2-7|.
CDSSYSSGSSYEQYF
>TRBV12-3/TRBV12-4|.|TRBJ2-6|many
CASRIDSSGANVLTF
>TRBV18|.|TRBJ1-1|many
CASSRDLWGRNTEAFF
>TRBV30|TRBD1|TRBJ1-2|.
CAWTLGQGPGYTF
>TRBV5-5|.|TRBJ2-6|.
CASSLEGGAGANVLTF
>TRBV27|TRBD1|TRBJ1-2|few
CASISGGSPYGYTF
>TRBV27|.|TRBJ2-1|many
CASTSMGGPGNEQFF
>TRBV19|.|TRBJ2-1|many
CASSTGRTVYNEQFF
>TRBV19|.|TRBJ2-3|many
CASSNRGAFSTDTQYF
>TRBV20-1|.|TRBJ2-2|medium-sized
CSASAQGPTGELFF
>TRBV28|TRBD1|TRBJ2-6|.
CAIPGQGARSGANVLTF
>TRBV5-4|.|TRBJ1-4|many
CASSLRAEGEKLFF
>TRBV28|.|TRBJ2-1|few
CAGGTEVGNEQFF
>TRBV6-2/TRBV6-3|TRBD1|TRBJ2-1|many
CASITRQGSYNEQFF
>TRBV7-2|.|TRBJ2-3|many
CASSFVSDWDTQYF
>TRBV12-3/TRBV12-4|.|TRBJ2-5|many
CASSLMQGQETQYF
>TRBV24-1|.|TRBJ2-5|many
CATSGGPETQYF
>TRBV30|.|TRBJ2-3|many
CAWKLHIGLSDTQYF
>TRBV5-1|.|TRBJ1-1|many
CASSLRPRQDPNTEAFF